Following are 30 T cell receptor beta chains from one sample sequenced in a study of beta chain features in type 1 diabetes. Study-level points and caveats: All four CD4+ subsets from Type 1 diabetes patients carried moderately but significantly shorter TCRB CDR3s.

Every bit of the isolated RNA underwent reverse transcription, so sequencing read expressed TCRB transcripts. This table comes from immunoSEQ multiplex PCR, and its TCRdb copy is limited to in-frame clones, with some not included. The table has approximately 250,000 clones, roughly a tenth seen once. For these receptors, no antigen is known. The source material was naive CD4+ T cells from blood. These receptors were taken from a man younger than 45 with type 1 diabetes.

This clone was observed a handful of times. The V and J genes are TRBV2 and TRBJ1-6; 7 bases are a match to TRBD1. Germline V gene lookup returns CDR1 SNHLY and CDR2 FYNNEI. V dropped 7 bases and J dropped 5; count of bases not matched to a gene: 11. The CDR3 contains 16 residues. DNA for the CDR3: TGTGCCAGCAAAACAGGGGTAGCCCCCAATAATTCACCCCTCCACTTT. Residues: CASKTGVAPNNSPLHF.

This clone was counted between two and nine times. The chain links TRBV7-9 to TRBJ2-1; 8 nucleotides align to TRBD2. Per the germline V gene, CDR1 is SEHNR and CDR2 is FQNEAQ (reference sequence). The CDR3 runs to 12 residues. With V trimmed by 8 bases and J by 3 bases, 0 bases remained unmatched. The CDR3 here is CASRGGYNEQFF. The CDR3 DNA sequence: TGTGCCAGCCGGGGGGGCTACAATGAGCAGTTCTTC.

This clone was counted only a few times. The junction and the germline gene differ at one end; a read error may be behind it. The V call is TRBV2, the J call TRBJ1-2; 9 nucleotides match TRBD1. Germline V gene lookup returns CDR1 SNHLY and CDR2 FYNNEI. The CDR3 runs to 14 residues. The chain's CDR3 is CASSDEGGQGPIFF. The DNA of the CDR3 is TGTGCCAGCAGTGACGAAGGGGGACAGGGCCCAATTTTCTTC. The full variable domain, in which reference TRBV2 and TRBJ1-2 provide the parts outside the CDR3, is EPEVTQTPSHQVTQMGQEVILRCVPISNHLYFYWYRQILGQKVEFLVSFYNNEISEKSEIFDDQFSVERPDGSNFTLKIRSTKLEDSAMYFCASSDEGGQGPIFFGSGTRLTVV.

V and J are TRBV28 and TRBJ2-7; the D is unclear. With 5 bases removed from V and 0 bases from J, the gap between germline ends came to 11 bases. Looked up from germline, CDR1 is MDHEN and CDR2 is SYDVKM. CDR3 length: 14 residues. The CDR3 DNA follows: TGTGCCAGCAGTCCCCGCAGTCTCTCCTACGAGCAGTACTTC. Translated, it gives CASSPRSLSYEQYF.

The gene calls are TRBV4-2 and TRBJ1-4; D is unresolved. The germline V and J ends were trimmed by 4 bases and 3 bases, with 12 bases remaining between them. This CDR3 has 15 amino acids. Germline V gene data show CDR1 as LGHNA and CDR2 as YNFKEQ. The CDR3 sequence: CASSPQEVSNEKLFF. The CDR3 DNA reads TGTGCCAGCAGCCCTCAGGAGGTTTCTAATGAAAAACTGTTTTTT.

This chain joins TRBV9 and TRBJ2-1, with 8 bases aligning to TRBD2. V lost 2 bases, J lost 8 bases, and 9 bases stayed unmatched. Germline V lookup: CDR1 SGDLS, CDR2 YYNGEE. The CDR3 runs 15 residues. CDR3 sequence: CASSVLPGGVYEQFF. The DNA for the CDR3 is TGTGCCAGCAGCGTTCTCCCGGGGGGGGTCTATGAGCAGTTCTTC.

The chain is built from TRBV27 and TRBJ1-6, with D unresolved. The CDR3 covers 14 residues. Trimming cost V 9 bases and J 4 bases, with 13 bases left between them. Germline CDR1 reads MNHEY; CDR2 reads SMNVEV (reference sequence). CDR3 DNA: TGTGCCAGAGACCGGGTCGGTTATAATTCACCCCTCCACTTT. Its translation is CARDRVGYNSPLHF.

The chain carries TRBV5-1 and TRBJ1-1, with D perhaps TRBD1 (6 bases). V was shortened by 0 bases and J by 1 base, with 7 bases between the two germline ends. Looked up from germline, CDR1 is SGHRS and CDR2 is YFSETQ. This CDR3 has 14 residues. CDR3 amino acids: CASSLEQGNTEAFF. DNA of the CDR3: TGCGCCAGCAGCTTGGAACAGGGGAACACTGAAGCTTTCTTT.

The chain recombines TRBV19 with TRBJ2-7; possible D gene TRBD1, 6 bases. CDR3 length equals 12 residues. Trimming took 10 bases from V and 5 from J, leaving 15 bases between them. The germline CDR1 and CDR2 sequences are LNHDA and SQIVND (reference sequence). CDR3 coding DNA: TGTGCCACTCGACAGGATGCTCACGAGCAGTACTTC. Translating it yields CATRQDAHEQYF.

This clone was counted a few times. The genes are TRBV6-1 and TRBJ1-2; 8 bases agree with TRBD1. J was trimmed by 7 bases and V by 6 bases; bases with no gene match: 13. Per the germline V gene, CDR1 is MNHNS and CDR2 is SASEGT. The CDR3 is 15 amino acids. Here the CDR3 reads CASRAPGTGTGGYTF. The CDR3 DNA reads as TGTGCCAGCAGAGCCCCCGGGACAGGAACCGGTGGCTACACCTTC.

There are a few counts of this clone. This sequence joins TRBV6-5 and TRBJ1-6, with D possibly TRBD1 on 6 matching bases. CDR3 length: 15 residues. The ends were cut back, 0 bases at V and 6 bases at J, with 9 bases in the middle. The germline CDR1 and CDR2 sequences are MNHEY and SVGAGI. The CDR3 DNA is TGTGCCAGCAGTTACTCGAGGGGGTTTAATTCACCCCTCCACTTT. It specifies CASSYSRGFNSPLHF.

In this sample, this clone turned up a few times. The gene calls are TRBV21-1 and TRBJ2-3; the DNA was not compared with TRBD2, the D call given in the table. TRBV21-1 is classified as a pseudogene. The CDR3 has 19 amino acids. In nucleotides, the CDR3 is TGTGCCAGCAGCAAAGGTAGCGGGCTTTACCCTACGGGCACAGATACGCAGTATTTT. Translating it yields CASSKGSGLYPTGTDTQYF.

This clone was counted between two and nine times. The gene calls are TRBV11-2 and TRBJ2-6; D may be TRBD1 (6 bases). CDR1 and CDR2 from the germline V gene are SGHAT and FQNNGV. The V gene lost 5 bases and the J gene lost 3 bases, with 11 bases spanning the gap. The CDR3 has 15 amino acids. The CDR3 DNA follows: TGTGCCAGCAGCATTACAGGGCTTGGGGCCAACGTCCTGACTTTC. Its translation is CASSITGLGANVLTF.

The sample holds a few counts of this clone. The V gene is TRBV5-1, the J gene TRBJ2-2; 10 bases map to TRBD2. V shed 2 bases, J shed 3 bases, and the junction held 4 bases outside the gene matches. Germline assignment: CDR1 SGHRS and CDR2 YFSETQ. The CDR3 contains 16 residues. This chain's CDR3 is CASSFLAGEDTGELFF. The DNA of the CDR3 is TGCGCCAGCAGCTTCCTAGCGGGGGAGGACACCGGGGAGCTGTTTTTT.

J is TRBJ2-7 and V is TRBV5-6; possible D gene TRBD1, 5 bases. Trimming stripped 7 bases from V and 2 bases from J, with 13 bases between. Germline V gene data show CDR1 as SGHDT and CDR2 as YYEEEE. The CDR3 loop spans 13 amino acids. Here the CDR3 reads CASHTGVTYEQYF. The CDR3 region has the DNA TGTGCCAGCCACACAGGAGTCACCTACGAGCAGTACTTC.

The rearrangement uses TRBV7-9 and TRBJ2-6; TRBD1 aligns across 7 bases. The V and J ends lost 3 bases and 0 bases, in that order; junction bases with no gene match: 5. From germline, CDR1 is SEHNR and CDR2 FQNEAQ (reference sequence). The CDR3 totals 17 residues. The DNA of the CDR3 is TGTGCCAGCAGCTTCACGGGACAGAGCTCTGGGGCCAACGTCCTGACTTTC. Residues: CASSFTGQSSGANVLTF.

In this sample, this clone turned up a few times. J is TRBJ1-6 and V is TRBV5-1; tentatively, D is TRBD1 (5 bases). CDR3 size: 15 residues. V shed 5 bases and J shed 7 bases, with 16 bases lying between them. Germline lookup yields CDR1 SGHRS and CDR2 YFSETQ. CDR3 sequence reads: CASRSSGDPNSPLHF. For the CDR3, the DNA is TGCGCCAGCAGGAGTAGCGGGGACCCCAATTCACCCCTCCACTTT.

The chain recombines TRBV28 with TRBJ2-5, with TRBD1 identical over 9 bases. Trimming took 4 bases from V and 6 from J; bases not matched to a gene: 9. CDR3 size: 15 residues. Germline V gene sequence: CDR1 MDHEN, CDR2 SYDVKM. In DNA form, the CDR3 reads TGTGCCAGCAGTTCCACGACAGGGGGAATGAAGACCCAGTACTTC. Its protein is CASSSTTGGMKTQYF.

The V gene is TRBV7-9, the J gene TRBJ2-1; 7 bases match TRBD2. V shed 4 bases and J 4 bases; nucleotides not matched to a gene: 4. Germline CDR1 and CDR2: SEHNR and FQNEAQ (reference sequence). The CDR3 covers 14 residues. The CDR3 DNA is TGTGCCAGCAGCTCCCGTAGCGGGTACAATGAGCAGTTCTTC. This translates into CASSSRSGYNEQFF.

This clone has more than one count but fewer than ten. V gene TRBV7-2 combines with J gene TRBJ2-1; a possible D gene is TRBD2 (6 bases). Per the germline V gene, CDR1 is SGHTA and CDR2 is FQGNSA. With 5 bases removed from V and 6 bases from J, the gap between germline ends came to 20 bases. The CDR3 consists of 16 residues. As DNA, the CDR3 is TGTGCCAGCAGCCATGGAGGGAGGTTGGCAGTCAATGAGCAGTTCTTC. Protein product: CASSHGGRLAVNEQFF.

The rearrangement links TRBV18 to TRBJ2-3; no clear D gene. The CDR3 is made up of 17 amino acids. Germline CDR1 and CDR2: KGHSH and LQKENI. V shed 1 base and J shed 1 base, with 15 bases lying between them. CDR3 sequence reads: CASSPQTPQYGTDTQYF. CDR3 sequence (DNA): TGTGCCAGCTCACCACAGACTCCGCAATACGGCACAGATACGCAGTATTTT.

The chain's CDR3 is CASSLTGANVLTF. The CDR3, as DNA: TGTGCCAGCAGCCTAACCGGGGCCAACGTCCTGACTTTC. This chain links TRBV7-9 with TRBJ2-6; D is ambiguous. The ends were cut back, 5 bases at V and 4 bases at J, with 6 bases in the middle. The germline V gene has CDR1 SEHNR and CDR2 FQNEAQ (reference sequence). CDR3 size: 13 residues.

In this sample, this clone turned up a few times. The chain combines TRBV19 with TRBJ1-5; no firm D call. V lost 5 bases and J 2 bases, leaving 7 bases between the germline ends. This CDR3 contains 13 residues. Looked up from germline, CDR1 is LNHDA and CDR2 is SQIVND (reference sequence). The CDR3 nucleotides read TGTGCCAGTAGTGAGATTGGCAATCAGCCCCAGCATTTT. Protein sequence: CASSEIGNQPQHF.

This clone turned up a few times. This chain connects TRBV4-3 to TRBJ2-1; D unclear. CDR3 size: 16 residues. Germline lookup yields CDR1 LGHNA and CDR2 YSLEER. The V and J ends lost 1 base and 0 bases respectively, with 10 bases between them. CDR3 sequence (DNA): TGCGCCAGCAGCCAAGTCCCTTCGAGCTCCTACAATGAGCAGTTCTTC. Translating it yields CASSQVPSSSYNEQFF.

The chain combines TRBV5-5 with TRBJ2-5; D is possibly TRBD2 (6 bases). This CDR3 comprises 13 residues. Between the trimmed V and J ends, which lost 1 base and 4 bases, there was a span of 8 bases. Germline V lookup: CDR1 SGHKS, CDR2 YYEKEE (reference sequence). The CDR3 region has the DNA TGTGCCAGCAGCTTGAGACTAGGAGAGACCCAGTACTTC. This encodes CASSLRLGETQYF.

This clone showed up just a few times. The chain joins TRBV5-1 to TRBJ2-7; possible D gene TRBD1, 5 bases. Germline V gene sequence: CDR1 SGHRS, CDR2 YFSETQ. V shed 4 bases and J shed 10 bases, with 21 bases lying between them. CDR3 length: 14 residues. CDR3 bases: TGCGCCAGCAGCCCAGACAGAGCCCTCTTCGGACAGTACTTC. Amino acid sequence: CASSPDRALFGQYF.

The chain couples TRBV28 to TRBJ2-7, with 7 positions matching TRBD1. Losses at the gene ends were 6 bases for V and 2 bases for J; bases not matched to a gene: 7. This CDR3 has 14 amino acids. The germline V gene encodes CDR1 MDHEN and CDR2 SYDVKM. In nucleotides, the CDR3 is TGTGCCAGCAGACCGGGACAGTGGACCTACGAGCAGTACTTC. Its protein is CASRPGQWTYEQYF.

This clone was picked up a small number of times. The chain uses TRBV7-9 and TRBJ1-2, with D possibly matching TRBD1 (6 bases). Germline values: CDR1 SEHNR, CDR2 FQNEAQ (reference sequence). V dropped 5 bases and J dropped 8 bases, with 15 bases sitting between them. The CDR3 contains 13 residues. CDR3 DNA sequence: TGTGCCAGCAGCCCTAGGGGGAACGGGGGCTACACCTTC. It codes for CASSPRGNGGYTF.

This clone was seen more than once but under ten times. The chain carries TRBV11-2 and TRBJ1-4; D might be TRBD1 (6 bases). Trimming stripped 4 bases from V and 6 bases from J, with 18 bases between. Germline CDR1 and CDR2: SGHAT and FQNNGV. The CDR3 has 16 amino acids. CDR3 sequence: CASSSSALGAHEKLFF. DNA of the CDR3: TGTGCCAGCAGCTCCTCGGCTTTGGGGGCGCATGAAAAACTGTTTTTT.

The table lists this clone with a few counts. The gene calls are TRBV2 and TRBJ2-1, with TRBD2 identical over 11 bases. The CDR3 covers 15 residues. Germline trimming cut 4 bases from V and 7 bases from J; bases unmatched to any gene: 6. Germline CDR1 reads SNHLY; CDR2 reads FYNNEI. CDR3 DNA sequence: TGTGCCAGCAGTGGGGTAGCGGGGGGGCCGAATGAGCAGTTCTTC. It yields the protein CASSGVAGGPNEQFF.